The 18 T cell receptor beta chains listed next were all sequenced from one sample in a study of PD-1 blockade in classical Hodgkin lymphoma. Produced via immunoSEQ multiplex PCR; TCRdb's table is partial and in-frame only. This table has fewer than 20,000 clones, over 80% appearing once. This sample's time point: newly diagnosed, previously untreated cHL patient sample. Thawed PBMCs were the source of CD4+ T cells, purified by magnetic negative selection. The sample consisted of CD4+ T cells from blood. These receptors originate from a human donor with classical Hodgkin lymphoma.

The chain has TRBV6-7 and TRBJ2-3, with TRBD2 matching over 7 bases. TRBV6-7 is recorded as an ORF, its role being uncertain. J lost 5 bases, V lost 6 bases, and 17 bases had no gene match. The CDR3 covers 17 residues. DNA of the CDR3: TGTGCCAGCAGCATAACTCTGGCAGGGAGGGCCGTAGATACGCAGTATTTT. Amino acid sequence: CASSITLAGRAVDTQYF.

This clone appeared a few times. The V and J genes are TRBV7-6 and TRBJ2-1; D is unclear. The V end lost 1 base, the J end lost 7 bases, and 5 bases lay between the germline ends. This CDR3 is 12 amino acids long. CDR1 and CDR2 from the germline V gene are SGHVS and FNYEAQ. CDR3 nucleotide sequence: TGTGCCAGCAGCTTAGTCGGGAATGAGCAGTTCTTC. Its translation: CASSLVGNEQFF.

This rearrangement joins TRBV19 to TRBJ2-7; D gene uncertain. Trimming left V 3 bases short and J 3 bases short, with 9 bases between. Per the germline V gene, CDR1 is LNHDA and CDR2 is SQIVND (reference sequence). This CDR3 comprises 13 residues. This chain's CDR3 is CASSIAQDYEQYF. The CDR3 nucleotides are TGTGCCAGTAGTATTGCTCAGGACTACGAGCAGTACTTC.

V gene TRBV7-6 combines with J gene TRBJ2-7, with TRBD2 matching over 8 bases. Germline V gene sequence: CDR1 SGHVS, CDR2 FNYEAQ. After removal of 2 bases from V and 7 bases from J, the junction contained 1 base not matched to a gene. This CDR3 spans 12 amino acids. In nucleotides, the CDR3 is TGTGCCAGCAGCTTACTAGCGGGTGAGCAGTACTTC. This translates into CASSLLAGEQYF.

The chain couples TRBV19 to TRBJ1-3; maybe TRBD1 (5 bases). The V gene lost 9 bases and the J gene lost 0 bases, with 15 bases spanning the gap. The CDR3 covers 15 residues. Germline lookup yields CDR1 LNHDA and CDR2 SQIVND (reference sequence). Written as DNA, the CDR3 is TGTGCCAGCAGCTCCACGGGGCGCTCTGGAAACACCATATATTTT. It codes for CASSSTGRSGNTIYF.

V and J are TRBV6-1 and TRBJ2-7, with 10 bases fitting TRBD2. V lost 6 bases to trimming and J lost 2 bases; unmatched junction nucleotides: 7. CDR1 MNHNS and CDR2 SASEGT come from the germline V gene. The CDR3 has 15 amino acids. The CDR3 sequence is CASRKTSGPPYEQYF. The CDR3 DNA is TGTGCCAGCAGGAAGACTAGCGGGCCACCCTACGAGCAGTACTTC.

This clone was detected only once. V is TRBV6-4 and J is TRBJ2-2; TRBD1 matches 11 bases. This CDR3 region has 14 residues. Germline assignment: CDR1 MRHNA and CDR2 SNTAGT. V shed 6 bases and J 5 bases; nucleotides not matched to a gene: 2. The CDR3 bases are TGTGCCAGCAGGGGACAGGGGGATACCGGGGAGCTGTTTTTT. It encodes CASRGQGDTGELFF.

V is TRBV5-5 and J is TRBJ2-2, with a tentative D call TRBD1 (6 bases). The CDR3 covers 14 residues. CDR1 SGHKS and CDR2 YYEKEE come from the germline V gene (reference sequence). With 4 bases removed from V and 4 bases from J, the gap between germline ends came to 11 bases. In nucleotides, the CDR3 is TGTGCCAGCAGCGAAGACAGGTTCACCGGGGAGCTGTTTTTT. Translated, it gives CASSEDRFTGELFF.

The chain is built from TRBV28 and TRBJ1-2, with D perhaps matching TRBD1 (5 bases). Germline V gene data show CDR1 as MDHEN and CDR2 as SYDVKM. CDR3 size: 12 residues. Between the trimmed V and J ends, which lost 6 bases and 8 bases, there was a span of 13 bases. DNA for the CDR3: TGTGCCAGCAGCCCAGTGGAGGGGGGCTACACCTTC. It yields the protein CASSPVEGGYTF.

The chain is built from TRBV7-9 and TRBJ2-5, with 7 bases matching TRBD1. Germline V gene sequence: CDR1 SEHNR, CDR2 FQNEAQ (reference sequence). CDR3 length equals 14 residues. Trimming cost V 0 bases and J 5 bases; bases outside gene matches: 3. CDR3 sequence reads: CASSLAGGGETQYF. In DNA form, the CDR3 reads TGTGCCAGCAGCTTAGCAGGGGGCGGGGAGACCCAGTACTTC.

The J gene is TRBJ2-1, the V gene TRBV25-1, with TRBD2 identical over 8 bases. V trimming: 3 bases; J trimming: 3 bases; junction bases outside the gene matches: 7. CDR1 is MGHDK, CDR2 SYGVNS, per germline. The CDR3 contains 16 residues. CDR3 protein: CASSDSGTRGYNEQFF. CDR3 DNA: TGTGCCAGCAGTGATTCCGGGACTAGGGGCTACAATGAGCAGTTCTTC. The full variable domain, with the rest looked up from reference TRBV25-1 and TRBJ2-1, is EADIYQTPRYLVIGTGKKITLECSQTMGHDKMYWYQQDPGMELHLIHYSYGVNSTEKGDLSSESTVSRIRTEHFPLTLESARPSHTSQYLCASSDSGTRGYNEQFFGPGTRLTVL.

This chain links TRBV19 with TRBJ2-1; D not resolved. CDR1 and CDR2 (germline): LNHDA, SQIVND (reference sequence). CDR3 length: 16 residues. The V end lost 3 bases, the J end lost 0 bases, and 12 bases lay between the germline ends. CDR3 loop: CASSIDREGSYNEQFF. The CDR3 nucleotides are TGTGCCAGTAGTATCGATAGGGAAGGCTCCTACAATGAGCAGTTCTTC.

The CDR3 nucleotides read TGCGCCAGCAGCTTCACCTCCGGGACAACCGGGGAGCTGTTTTTT. This sequence encodes CASSFTSGTTGELFF. The J gene is TRBJ2-2, the V gene TRBV5-1, with D tentatively TRBD1 (6 bases). The V end lost 2 bases, the J end lost 5 bases, and 13 bases lay between the germline ends. The CDR3 contains 15 residues. CDR1 is SGHRS and CDR2 is YFSETQ in the germline V gene.

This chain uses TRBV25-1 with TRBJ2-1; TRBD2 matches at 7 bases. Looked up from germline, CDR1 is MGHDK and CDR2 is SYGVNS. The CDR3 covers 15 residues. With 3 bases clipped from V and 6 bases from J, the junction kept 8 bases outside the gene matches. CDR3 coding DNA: TGTGCCAGCAGTGACCTCCGTTCGGGGGGCAATGAGCAGTTCTTC. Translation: CASSDLRSGGNEQFF.

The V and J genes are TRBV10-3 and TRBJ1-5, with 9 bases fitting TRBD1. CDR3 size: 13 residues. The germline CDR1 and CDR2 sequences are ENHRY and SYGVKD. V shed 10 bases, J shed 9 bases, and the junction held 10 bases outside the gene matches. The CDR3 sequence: CATGQGNQSPQHF. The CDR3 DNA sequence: TGTGCCACCGGACAGGGGAATCAGTCGCCCCAGCATTTT.

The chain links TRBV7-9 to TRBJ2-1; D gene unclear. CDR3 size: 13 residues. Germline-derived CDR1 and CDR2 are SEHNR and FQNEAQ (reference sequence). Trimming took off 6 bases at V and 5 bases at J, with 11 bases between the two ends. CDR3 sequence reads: CASRSVANNEQFF. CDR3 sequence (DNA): TGTGCCAGCAGGTCCGTCGCAAACAATGAGCAGTTCTTC.

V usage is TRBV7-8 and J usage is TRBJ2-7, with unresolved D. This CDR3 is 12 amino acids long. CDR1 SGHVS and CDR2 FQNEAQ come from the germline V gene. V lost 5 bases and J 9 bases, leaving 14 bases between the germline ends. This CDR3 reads CASSQARVGQYF. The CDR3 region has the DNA TGTGCCAGCAGCCAGGCCCGGGTCGGGCAGTACTTC.

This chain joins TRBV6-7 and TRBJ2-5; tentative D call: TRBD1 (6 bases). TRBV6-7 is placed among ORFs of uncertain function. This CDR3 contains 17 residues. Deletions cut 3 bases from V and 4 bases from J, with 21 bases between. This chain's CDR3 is CASSYRMRQGRLETQYF. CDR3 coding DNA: TGTGCCAGCAGTTATCGGATGCGCCAGGGGCGGTTAGAGACCCAGTACTTC.